The rows below give T cell receptor beta chains drawn from one sample of a study of T cell responses to AZD1222 COVID-19 vaccine. The assay was immunoSEQ multiplex PCR, and TCRdb's table has in-frame clones only and misses some. The sample has more than 120,000 clones; roughly nine tenths are singletons. The sample was peripheral blood, taken 28 days after the second AZD1222 dose. Receptors were obtained from an adult who received the AZD1222 COVID-19 vaccine. Each CDR3 is given with its conserved first and last residue. The D gene is left open where the match is weak. Expanded clones are given a class, and other clones once, few, many or no size at all.

NA	TRBV5-6	TRBJ1-2	NA	TGTGCCAGCAGCTTCCACCGGACAATCACTAACTATGGCTACACCTTC	CASSFHRTITNYGYTF
TRBD1	TRBV2	TRBJ2-2	NA	TGTGCCAGCAGGATGGACAGGGGTGGGACCGGGGAGCTGTTTTTT	CASRMDRGGTGELFF
NA	TRBV3-1/TRBV3-2	TRBJ1-1	NA	TGTGCCAGCAGCCCCGAGGTAGGGGGGAGCACTGAAGCTTTCTTT	CASSPEVGGSTEAFF
NA	TRBV7-2	TRBJ2-7	NA	TGTGCCAGCAGCCCAGACGGACGGCTCTCCTACGAGCAGTACTTC	CASSPDGRLSYEQYF
NA	TRBV6-5	TRBJ1-1	NA	TGTGCCAGCACCCCCTATGAGGGTAGGACTGAAGCTTTCTTT	CASTPYEGRTEAFF
TRBD2	TRBV3-1/TRBV3-2	TRBJ2-7	few	TGTGCCAGCAGCCATGGGACTAGCGGGATTAGCTCCTACGAGCAGTACTTC	CASSHGTSGISSYEQYF
NA	TRBV6-5	TRBJ2-3	NA	TGTGCCAGCAGTTACACTGGGTTCAGGGATACGCAGTATTTT	CASSYTGFRDTQYF
TRBD1	TRBV7-9	TRBJ2-5	NA	TGTGCCAGCAGCACGGGGGACAGGGGGTCCCAAGAGACCCAGTACTTC	CASSTGDRGSQETQYF
TRBD2	TRBV6-5	TRBJ2-1	NA	TGTGCCAGCAGTCTAGCGGCCCCCGGTACTGAGCAGTTCTTC	CASSLAAPGTEQFF
NA	TRBV21-1	TRBJ1-6	NA	TGTGCCAGCAGCAAAGATGTCAGGCCCTATAATTCACCCCTCCACTTT	CASSKDVRPYNSPLHF
NA	TRBV9	TRBJ1-1	NA	TGTGCCAGCAGCTTAAGGGGGGACACTGAAGCTTTCTTT	CASSLRGDTEAFF
TRBD1	TRBV7-2	TRBJ2-3	NA	TGTGCCAGCAGGCGGGACAGGTCTAGCACAGATACGCAGTATTTT	CASRRDRSSTDTQYF
NA	TRBV5-8	TRBJ2-5	NA	TGTGCCAGCAGCGCAGGGGTCCCAGAGACCCAGTACTTC	CASSAGVPETQYF
NA	TRBV3-1/TRBV3-2	TRBJ1-5	NA	TGTGCCAGCAGCCAAGATATCGGCACTAACAATCAGCCCCAGCATTTT	CASSQDIGTNNQPQHF
NA	TRBV11-2	TRBJ2-1	once	TGTGCCAGCAGCGAGGGGGGGAGGCGGTACAATGAGCAGTTCTTC	CASSEGGRRYNEQFF
NA	TRBV6-5	TRBJ1-2	NA	TGTGCCAGCAGTTACTCGAGGGCAGAAACCTATGGCTACACCTTC	CASSYSRAETYGYTF
NA	TRBV27	TRBJ1-1	NA	TGTGCCAGCGGAAGCAGCATTCTTCTGAACACTGAAGCTTTCTTT	CASGSSILLNTEAFF
NA	TRBV29-1	TRBJ2-5	few	TGCAGCGTTGAAAAAGGAGAGACCCAGTACTTC	CSVEKGETQYF
TRBD2	TRBV7-8	TRBJ2-7	once	TGTGCCAGCAGCTCTAGGGCGAGATTAGCGGGAGTAGGTTACGAGCAGTACTTC	CASSSRARLAGVGYEQYF
NA	TRBV19	TRBJ1-4	few	TGTGCCAGTACCCGGTCGAGGTCTGAAAAACTGTTTTTT	CASTRSRSEKLFF
NA	TRBV6-5	TRBJ1-2	NA	TGTGCCAGCCGGAGGGGGGGATCGAACTATGGCTACACCTTC	CASRRGGSNYGYTF
TRBD2	TRBV2	TRBJ2-3	NA	TGTGCCAGCAGTGACCTTAGCGGGGGCCCAGATACGCAGTATTTT	CASSDLSGGPDTQYF
TRBD1	TRBV14	TRBJ2-1	NA	TGTGCCAGCAGCCAAGCGACAGGGAAGTTCTTC	CASSQATGKFF
NA	TRBV24-1	TRBJ1-1	NA	TGTGCCACCAGTGGACAGGCGAACACTGAAGCTTTCTTT	CATSGQANTEAFF
TRBD1	TRBV28	TRBJ1-1	NA	TGTGCCAGCAGGGATATAGGACAGGGGGTAGAAGCTTTCTTT	CASRDIGQGVEAFF
NA	TRBV19	TRBJ2-1	NA	TGTGCCAGTAGTATTCGCCATTCTAAGGGCTATGAGCAGTTCTTC	CASSIRHSKGYEQFF
TRBD2	TRBV19	TRBJ2-1	NA	TGTGCCAGTAGTCCCGCGGGACTAGCGGGTTGGAATGAGCAGTTCTTC	CASSPAGLAGWNEQFF
TRBD1	TRBV6-5	TRBJ1-1	NA	TGTGCCAGCAGTTACTCGGGGACAGGGACGTTCACTGAAGCTTTCTTT	CASSYSGTGTFTEAFF
NA	TRBV10-3	TRBJ1-5	NA	TGTGCCATCTCGCCGGACCTTGGTAGCAATCAGCCCCAGCATTTT	CAISPDLGSNQPQHF
NA	TRBV3-1/TRBV3-2	TRBJ1-5	few	TGTGCCAGCAGCCAAGATCTGACCCCTTTTCAGCCCCAGCATTTT	CASSQDLTPFQPQHF
NA	TRBV9	TRBJ1-1	NA	TGTGCCAGCAGCGCACGCGAAGTGAACACTGAAGCTTTCTTT	CASSAREVNTEAFF
TRBD1	TRBV6-1	TRBJ1-2	NA	TGTGCCAGCAGTGATAGACAGGGGTATGGCTACACCTTC	CASSDRQGYGYTF
TRBD1	TRBV27	TRBJ1-5	NA	TGTGCCAGCAGTACGGACAGGGGCCAGCCCCAGCATTTT	CASSTDRGQPQHF
TRBD2	TRBV10-3	TRBJ2-7	NA	TGTGCCATCAGTTACGGGACTAGTCCAAACGAGCAGTACTTC	CAISYGTSPNEQYF
TRBD1	TRBV15	TRBJ1-1	NA	TGTGCCACCAGCAGAGGGACAGGGATGAACACTGAAGCTTTCTTT	CATSRGTGMNTEAFF
NA	TRBV6-6	TRBJ1-2	once	TGTGCCAGCAGCTGGGTTAACTATGGCTACACCTTC	CASSWVNYGYTF
TRBD1	TRBV3-1/TRBV3-2	TRBJ1-6	NA	TGTGCCAGCAGCCACCAGGACAGGGGCCCTAATTCACCCCTCCACTTT	CASSHQDRGPNSPLHF
NA	TRBV29-1	TRBJ1-1	once	TGCAGCGTTGGGGGCAGAAACACTGAAGCTTTCTTT	CSVGGRNTEAFF
TRBD2	TRBV19	TRBJ2-1	NA	TGTGCCAGTAGTTTGGGACTAGCGGACTACAATGAGCAGTTCTTC	CASSLGLADYNEQFF
NA	TRBV5-8	TRBJ2-6	NA	TGTGCCAGCAGCTCACTTTTTGCCTCTGGGGCCAACGTCCTGACTTTC	CASSSLFASGANVLTF
TRBD2	TRBV7-8	TRBJ2-1	NA	TGTGCCAGCAGCTTACCTTTTAGCGGGAGTAAAAATGAGCAGTTCTTC	CASSLPFSGSKNEQFF
TRBD2	TRBV9	TRBJ2-2	NA	TGTGCCAGCAGCATGGGACTAGCGGGACTCACCGGGGAGCTGTTTTTT	CASSMGLAGLTGELFF
TRBD1	TRBV6-5	TRBJ1-2	NA	TGTGCCAGCAGCCACGGACAGGACTATGGCTACACCTTC	CASSHGQDYGYTF
NA	TRBV13	TRBJ2-3	once	TGTGCCAGCAGCTTCCGGGACGGATACACAGATACGCAGTATTTT	CASSFRDGYTDTQYF
NA	TRBV15	TRBJ1-5	NA	TGTGCCACCAGCGGACCAGGCTCCCGTCAGCCCCAGCATTTT	CATSGPGSRQPQHF
NA	TRBV11-1	TRBJ2-7	NA	TGTGCCAGCAGCCCTGCGCGGGACTACGAGCAGTACTTC	CASSPARDYEQYF
TRBD2	TRBV5-1	TRBJ2-7	few	TGCGCCAGCAGCTTGGACCCTAGCGGTTCCTACGAGCAGTACTTC	CASSLDPSGSYEQYF
NA	TRBV5-1	TRBJ2-7	NA	TGCGCCAGCAGCAATTCCGGGGCCCAATACTCCTACGAGCAGTACTTC	CASSNSGAQYSYEQYF
TRBD1	TRBV5-1	TRBJ1-1	many	TGCGCCAGCAGCTTGGCTCGCACAGGGGGCGGTTCCACTGAAGCTTTCTTT	CASSLARTGGGSTEAFF
NA	TRBV28	TRBJ1-5	NA	TGTGCCAGCAGTTTACCTGTGCATAGCAATCAGCCCCAGCATTTT	CASSLPVHSNQPQHF
NA	TRBV5-1	TRBJ2-3	NA	TGCGCCAGCAGCTTGGGATCTGCAGATACGCAGTATTTT	CASSLGSADTQYF
NA	TRBV9	TRBJ1-5	NA	TGTGCCAGCAGCGTAACAGGGCGTGAAGAGCCCCAGCATTTT	CASSVTGREEPQHF
NA	TRBV13	TRBJ2-7	NA	TGTGCCAGCAGCACCCGGGACGGGACCTACGAGCAGTACTTC	CASSTRDGTYEQYF